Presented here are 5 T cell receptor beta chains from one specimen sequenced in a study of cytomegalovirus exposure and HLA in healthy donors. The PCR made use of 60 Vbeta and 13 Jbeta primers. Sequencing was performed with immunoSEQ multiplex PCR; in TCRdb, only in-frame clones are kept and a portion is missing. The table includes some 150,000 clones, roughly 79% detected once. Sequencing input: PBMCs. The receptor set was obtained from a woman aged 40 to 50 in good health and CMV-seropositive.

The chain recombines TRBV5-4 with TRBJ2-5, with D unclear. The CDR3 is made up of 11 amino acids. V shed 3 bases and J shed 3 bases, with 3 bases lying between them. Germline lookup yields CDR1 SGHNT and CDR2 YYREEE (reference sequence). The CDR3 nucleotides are TGTGCCAGCAGCTACAAAGAGACCCAGTACTTC. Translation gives CASSYKETQYF.

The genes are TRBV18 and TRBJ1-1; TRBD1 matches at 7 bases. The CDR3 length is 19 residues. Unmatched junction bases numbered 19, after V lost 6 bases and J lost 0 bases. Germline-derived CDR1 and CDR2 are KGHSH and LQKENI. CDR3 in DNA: TGTGCCAGCTCCATCTCCCCTGGTGTGCGGGGACAGTTGAACACTGAAGCTTTCTTT. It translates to CASSISPGVRGQLNTEAFF.

The DNA of the CDR3 is TGTGCCAGCACCCGATTTCCGGGACAGGGAGATTCACCCCTCCACTTT. Translated, it gives CASTRFPGQGDSPLHF. The chain recombines TRBV6-6 with TRBJ1-6; 9 bases fit TRBD1. V lost 7 bases and J lost 8; bases outside the gene matches: 12. The CDR3 totals 16 residues. Germline values: CDR1 MNHNY, CDR2 SVGAGI (reference sequence).

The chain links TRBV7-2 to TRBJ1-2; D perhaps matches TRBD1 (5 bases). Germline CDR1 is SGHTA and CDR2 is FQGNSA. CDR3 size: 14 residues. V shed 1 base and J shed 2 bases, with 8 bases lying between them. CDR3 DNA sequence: TGTGCCAGCAGCTTAGGTGGGGGGAACTATGGCTACACCTTC. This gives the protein CASSLGGGNYGYTF.

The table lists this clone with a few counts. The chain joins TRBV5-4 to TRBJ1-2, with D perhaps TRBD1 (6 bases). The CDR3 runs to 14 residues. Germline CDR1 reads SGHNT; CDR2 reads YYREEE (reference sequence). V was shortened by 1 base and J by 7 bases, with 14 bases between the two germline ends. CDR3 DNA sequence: TGTGCCAGCAGCTTGCCCACAGGGTGGGGTGGCTACACCTTC. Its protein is CASSLPTGWGGYTF.